Following are 31 T cell receptor beta chains from one sample sequenced in a study of blood T cell repertoires in COVID-19. Profiling relied on immunoSEQ multiplex PCR, and the TCRdb table lists in-frame clones only, not all of them. This table has about 210,000 clones, about 83% appearing once. Sequenced: PBMCs or T cells enriched from blood (not recorded which). These receptors were taken from a middle-aged man with acute COVID-19.

This chain connects TRBV6-4 to TRBJ1-5, with D possibly being TRBD1 (5 bases). V was pared by 4 bases and J by 5 bases, with 9 bases between. This CDR3 has 13 residues. Germline V gene sequence: CDR1 MRHNA, CDR2 SNTAGT. CDR3: CASSVQADQPQHF. In DNA form, the CDR3 reads TGTGCCAGCAGTGTACAGGCCGATCAGCCCCAGCATTTT.

The rearrangement joins TRBV27 to TRBJ2-7, with TRBD1 matching 9 bases. The V and J ends lost 9 bases and 2 bases, in that order; junction bases with no gene match: 14. The length of the CDR3 is 16 residues. Germline CDR1 is MNHEY and CDR2 is SMNVEV (reference sequence). The CDR3 loop reads CASGRAPGQGPYEQYF. In nucleotides, the CDR3 is TGTGCCAGTGGGAGGGCGCCGGGACAGGGCCCCTACGAGCAGTACTTC.

The chain joins TRBV28 to TRBJ2-1, with TRBD2 matching 7 bases. The CDR3 sequence is 15 residues long. The V gene end was trimmed by 7 bases and the J gene end by 7 bases; junction bases not matched to a gene: 13. From germline, CDR1 is MDHEN and CDR2 SYDVKM. This CDR3 reads CASTPSIAGINEQFF. The DNA of the CDR3 is TGTGCCAGCACCCCCAGCATAGCGGGTATAAATGAGCAGTTCTTC.

The V gene is TRBV9, the J gene TRBJ1-2; no clear D. This CDR3 contains 13 residues. Between the trimmed V and J ends, which lost 3 bases and 1 base, there was a span of 7 bases. CDR1 SGDLS and CDR2 YYNGEE come from the germline V gene. The CDR3 coding sequence is TGTGCCAGCAGCGATCAGGATAACTATGGCTACACCTTC. It codes for CASSDQDNYGYTF.

This chain uses TRBV2 with TRBJ2-7; weak D call: TRBD2 (7 bases). In germline, CDR1 is SNHLY, CDR2 FYNNEI. The CDR3 runs to 13 residues. Trimming shortened V by 10 bases and J by 4 bases, and 17 bases separated the two germline ends. The CDR3: CANRRGAGYEQYF. CDR3 sequence (DNA): TGTGCCAACCGTCGGGGGGCGGGATACGAGCAGTACTTC. Combining the CDR3 with reference TRBV2 and TRBJ2-7 gives the whole variable domain EPEVTQTPSHQVTQMGQEVILRCVPISNHLYFYWYRQILGQKVEFLVSFYNNEISEKSEIFDDQFSVERPDGSNFTLKIRSTKLEDSAMYFCANRRGAGYEQYFGPGTRLTVT.

The rearrangement uses TRBV3-1 (or the pseudogene TRBV3-2) and TRBJ2-3, with 8 positions matching TRBD2. The V segment lost 4 bases and the J segment 1 base; nucleotides outside the gene matches: 7. The germline V gene encodes CDR1 LGHDT and CDR2 YNNKEL (reference sequence). The CDR3 totals 16 residues. CDR3 amino acids: CASSLSGDPRTDTQYF. The CDR3 DNA reads TGTGCCAGCAGCCTTAGCGGGGATCCTCGCACAGATACGCAGTATTTT.

The V gene is TRBV5-4, the J gene TRBJ2-7; the match to TRBD1 covers 10 bases. V lost 4 bases and J lost 3; bases outside the gene matches: 4. The CDR3 has 14 amino acids. Germline V gene data show CDR1 as SGHNT and CDR2 as YYREEE (reference sequence). This chain's CDR3 is CASSEDRGGYEQYF. Written as DNA, the CDR3 is TGTGCCAGCAGCGAGGACAGGGGGGGCTACGAGCAGTACTTC.

The chain recombines TRBV30 with TRBJ2-3; 11 bases line up with TRBD2. CDR1 is GTSNPN and CDR2 is SVGIG in the germline V gene (reference sequence). This CDR3 has 15 amino acids. V shed 3 bases, J shed 8 bases, and the junction held 10 bases outside the gene matches. The CDR3 DNA is TGTGCCTGGAGGGTACTAGCGGGAGAAAGGGGTACGCAGTATTTT. Its protein is CAWRVLAGERGTQYF.

The CDR3 DNA reads as TGTGCCAGCAGCGTAGCTGAGGTTTCGGGGCAGTTCTTC. It translates to CASSVAEVSGQFF. The V and J genes are TRBV9 and TRBJ2-1; D is ambiguous. V was clipped by 0 bases and J by 12 bases, with 13 bases between them. In germline, CDR1 is SGDLS, CDR2 YYNGEE. The CDR3 contains 13 residues. Looking up the rest from reference TRBV9 and TRBJ2-1 gives the full variable domain: DSGVTQTPKHLITATGQRVTLRCSPRSGDLSVYWYQQSLDQGLQFLIQYYNGEERAKGNILERFSAQQFPDLHSELNLSSLELGDSALYFCASSVAEVSGQFFGPGTRLTVL.

The table lists this clone with a count of one. The CDR3 coding sequence is TGTGCCAGCAGCCCTATGGACAGGGGGCTTTACGAGCAGTACTTC. It translates to CASSPMDRGLYEQYF. The chain is built from TRBV7-9 and TRBJ2-7; TRBD1 matches at 11 bases. The germline V gene encodes CDR1 SEHNR and CDR2 FQNEAQ (reference sequence). This CDR3 comprises 15 residues. V shed 5 bases and J 4 bases; nucleotides not matched to a gene: 7.

The chain joins TRBV7-2 to TRBJ1-1; TRBD1 matches 10 bases. The junction had 9 bases not matched to a gene; V was cut back by 2 bases and J by 0 bases. CDR3 length equals 18 residues. Germline CDR1 reads SGHTA; CDR2 reads FQGNSA. Here the CDR3 reads CASSLSDRGRGLNTEAFF. The DNA for the CDR3 is TGTGCCAGCAGCTTAAGCGACAGGGGGCGCGGGTTGAACACTGAAGCTTTCTTT. Filled out from reference TRBV7-2 and TRBJ1-1, the complete variable domain reads GAGVSQSPSNKVTEKGKDVELRCDPISGHTALYWYRQSLGQGLEFLIYFQGNSAPDKSGLPSDRFSAERTGGSVSTLTIQRTQQEDSAVYLCASSLSDRGRGLNTEAFFGQGTRLTVV.

This chain links TRBV3-1 (or the pseudogene TRBV3-2) with TRBJ2-7; TRBD2 agrees at 14 bases. The CDR3 is 15 amino acids. Germline V gene lookup returns CDR1 LGHDT and CDR2 YNNKEL (reference sequence). Unmatched junction bases numbered 2, after V lost 6 bases and J lost 1 base. The CDR3 sequence is CASSRTSGGSYEQYF. The CDR3 DNA reads as TGTGCCAGCAGTAGGACTAGCGGGGGGTCCTACGAGCAGTACTTC.

The chain recombines TRBV27 with TRBJ2-7; the D gene is possibly TRBD2 (6 bases). In germline, CDR1 is MNHEY, CDR2 SMNVEV (reference sequence). The CDR3 has 14 amino acids. V dropped 3 bases and J dropped 7 bases, with 16 bases sitting between them. CDR3 DNA: TGTGCCAGCAGTTTGTTAGGAGGGGCAGGGGAGCAGTACTTC. Amino acids: CASSLLGGAGEQYF.

The chain has TRBV11-3 and TRBJ2-7, with D maybe TRBD1 (5 bases). The CDR3 has 14 residues. Germline CDR1 and CDR2: SGHNT and YENEEA. V dropped 6 bases and J dropped 0 bases, with 12 bases sitting between them. As DNA, the CDR3 is TGTGCCAGCAGGCCGTCTGGGGCCTCCTACGAGCAGTACTTC. Its translation is CASRPSGASYEQYF.

A few counts support this clone. The CDR3: CASGSGTAFYEQYF. Here the CDR3 DNA reads TGTGCTAGTGGTTCAGGGACAGCTTTCTACGAGCAGTACTTC. This chain uses TRBV12-5 with TRBJ2-7, with TRBD1 matching over 7 bases. Looked up from germline, CDR1 is LGHNT and CDR2 is FRNRAP. There are 14 residues in the CDR3. The V segment lost 4 bases and the J segment 3 bases; nucleotides outside the gene matches: 6.

This clone was counted a single time. This sequence joins TRBV2 and TRBJ2-2; weak D call: TRBD2 (5 bases). Between the trimmed V and J ends, which lost 4 bases and 0 bases, there was a span of 9 bases. The length of the CDR3 is 15 residues. Germline CDR1 SNHLY, CDR2 FYNNEI. The CDR3 DNA is TGTGCCAGCAGTGGCGCGGGCGCGAACACCGGGGAGCTGTTTTTT. This translates into CASSGAGANTGELFF.

This clone was detected a few times. The chain uses TRBV4-3 and TRBJ1-3; D gene uncertain. With 0 bases removed from V and 0 bases from J, the gap between germline ends came to 9 bases. The CDR3 runs 16 residues. The germline gives CDR1 LGHNA, CDR2 YSLEER. The CDR3 sequence is CASSQDRRSSGNTIYF. In DNA, the CDR3 is TGCGCCAGCAGCCAAGATAGGCGGAGCTCTGGAAACACCATATATTTT.

V and J are TRBV3-1 (or the pseudogene TRBV3-2) and TRBJ2-1; 11 positions match TRBD1. Germline V gives CDR1 LGHDT, CDR2 YNNKEL (reference sequence). The V and J ends lost 4 bases and 7 bases, in that order; junction bases with no gene match: 9. This CDR3 has 16 amino acids. CDR3 DNA: TGTGCCAGCAGCCGTTCCGGGACAGGGGGTGATAATGAGCAGTTCTTC. It is translated as CASSRSGTGGDNEQFF.

In its sample, this clone was seen a few times. CDR3 nucleotides: TGTGCCAGCAGCCATACTATCAATCAGCCCCAGCATTTT. Encoded protein: CASSHTINQPQHF. V and J are TRBV4-2 and TRBJ1-5; no firm D call. This CDR3 has 13 residues. V lost 3 bases and J 3 bases, leaving 6 bases between the germline ends. Germline CDR1 is LGHNA and CDR2 is YNFKEQ.

The chain joins TRBV23-1 to TRBJ2-7; TRBD2 might be the D (5 bases). TRBV23-1 is flagged as an ORF with uncertain function. The V end was cut by 6 bases, the J end by 1 base, with 13 bases between. CDR3 size: 14 residues. This chain's CDR3 is CASSEGALSYEQYF. In DNA form, the CDR3 reads TGCGCCAGCAGCGAGGGTGCACTTTCCTACGAGCAGTACTTC.

The J gene is TRBJ1-1, the V gene TRBV18, with D possibly TRBD1 on 5 matching bases. CDR3 length equals 13 residues. From germline, CDR1 is KGHSH and CDR2 LQKENI. V lost 2 bases, J lost 6 bases, and 10 bases lay in between. The CDR3, as DNA: TGTGCCAGCTCACCAACCGGCAGGGCTGAAGCTTTCTTT. This encodes CASSPTGRAEAFF.

V is TRBV10-3 and J is TRBJ2-1; 9 nucleotides line up with TRBD1. V trimming: 4 bases; J trimming: 8 bases; junction bases outside the gene matches: 9. CDR1 ENHRY and CDR2 SYGVKD come from the germline V gene. The CDR3 is 15 residues long. The CDR3 nucleotides are TGTGCCATCAGTGCCGGGACAGGGAGTAACGATGAGCAGTTCTTC. This translates into CAISAGTGSNDEQFF.

This clone has more than one count but fewer than ten. Different DNA sequences within this sample yield the same CDR3. The chain employs TRBV6-5 and TRBJ2-7; 13 bases agree with TRBD2. The CDR3 runs 15 residues. Germline assignment: CDR1 MNHEY and CDR2 SVGAGI. Trimming cost V 0 bases and J 4 bases; bases outside gene matches: 0. CDR3 in amino acids: CASSYSGLAGYEQYF. As DNA, the CDR3 is TGTGCCAGCAGTTACTCGGGACTAGCGGGGTACGAGCAGTACTTC.

The chain recombines TRBV5-4 with TRBJ2-7; 11 positions match TRBD1. Unmatched junction bases numbered 6, after V lost 4 bases and J lost 0 bases. This CDR3 is 16 amino acids long. From germline, CDR1 is SGHNT and CDR2 YYREEE (reference sequence). The chain's CDR3 is CASSGQGAKSSYEQYF. CDR3 nucleotide sequence: TGTGCCAGCAGCGGACAGGGGGCCAAGAGCTCCTACGAGCAGTACTTC.

V gene TRBV6-1 combines with J gene TRBJ1-1; 10 nucleotides align to TRBD1. Germline CDR1 and CDR2: MNHNS and SASEGT. V shed 2 bases, J shed 12 bases, and the junction held 6 bases outside the gene matches. This CDR3 contains 13 residues. The CDR3 coding sequence is TGTGCCAGCAGTGAAAGGGACAGGGGCGGAACTTTCTTT. Residues: CASSERDRGGTFF.

This clone was observed once. The CDR3 region has the DNA TGTGCCAGCAGCTTGATAATTGCCTACGAGCAGTACTTC. This codes for CASSLIIAYEQYF. This chain joins TRBV5-6 and TRBJ2-7; no clear D. Germline V gene lookup returns CDR1 SGHDT and CDR2 YYEEEE. Deletions cut 1 base from V and 2 bases from J, with 7 bases between. This CDR3 region has 13 residues.

A word on this clone: The sample has other DNA sequences that encode this CDR3 too. The rearrangement uses TRBV30 and TRBJ2-3; D perhaps matches TRBD2 (6 bases). Germline loops: CDR1 GTSNPN, CDR2 SVGIG (reference sequence). CDR3 size: 14 residues. The V end lost 0 bases, the J end lost 4 bases, and 11 bases lay between the germline ends. CDR3 loop: CAWSVSGVADTQYF. CDR3 bases: TGTGCCTGGAGTGTCTCGGGAGTGGCAGATACGCAGTATTTT.

V and J are TRBV19 and TRBJ1-5, with D possibly being TRBD1 (6 bases). The CDR3 is 17 amino acids. Looked up from germline, CDR1 is LNHDA and CDR2 is SQIVND (reference sequence). Trimming removed 5 bases from V and 1 base from J, with 18 bases in between. The CDR3 DNA follows: TGTGCCAGTAGTCCCGTAGGGGGGGCGTTGAGCAATCAGCCCCAGCATTTT. Amino acid sequence: CASSPVGGALSNQPQHF.

The rearrangement uses TRBV10-3 and TRBJ1-1, with a weak D call TRBD1 (5 bases). The V gene lost 10 bases and the J gene lost 5 bases, with 11 bases spanning the gap. The CDR3 is 11 amino acids. CDR1 is ENHRY, CDR2 SYGVKD, per germline. CDR3 in DNA: TGTGCCACCCTTCAGGGAACTGAAGCTTTCTTT. This translates into CATLQGTEAFF.

The chain is built from TRBV19 and TRBJ1-3; D is unresolved. The length of the CDR3 is 16 residues. V lost 3 bases and J lost 2, with 14 bases in between. Germline CDR1 is LNHDA and CDR2 is SQIVND (reference sequence). CDR3 residues: CASSISGRLAGNTIYF. CDR3 sequence (DNA): TGTGCCAGTAGTATTTCCGGGAGGTTGGCTGGAAACACCATATATTTT.

The chain links TRBV9 to TRBJ2-1; 9 bases agree with TRBD1. Germline V gene lookup returns CDR1 SGDLS and CDR2 YYNGEE. V lost 0 bases to trimming and J lost 8 bases; unmatched junction nucleotides: 18. This CDR3 comprises 19 residues. Here the CDR3 reads CASSVAEIPPGQGGDEQFF. CDR3 bases: TGTGCCAGCAGCGTAGCTGAAATCCCACCGGGACAGGGTGGCGATGAGCAGTTCTTC.